This T cell receptor (beta chain) was identified in a study of Graves' ophthalmopathy and Graves' hyperthyroidism. Whole-study findings and limits: Blood also carried most expanded thyroid clonotypes exceeding 0.001 frequency.

There are many counts of this clonotype. Antigen specificity is unknown. Beta-chain TCR CDR3 regions were amplified from RNA transcripts. An opening RT-PCR round employed HTBI primers and preceded a second-round multiplex PCR. A single record per CDR3 protein comes from TCRdb applying MiXCR to the multiplex PCR reads. The table has about 180,000 distinct CDR3 sequences, about 40% seen once. The V and J ends lost 6 bases and 4 bases respectively, with 18 bases between them. The CDR3 length is 15 residues. The chain combines TRBV12-3 or TRBV12-4 with TRBJ1-2; no clear D. The source is a woman in her 40s with Graves' ophthalmopathy. Material for sequencing was peripheral blood. The chain's CDR3 is CASRPTDGAVYGYTF. The CDR3 bases are TGTGCCAGCAGACCGACCGATGGAGCAGTCTATGGCTACACCTTC.